This TCR beta chain was identified in a study of blood T cell repertoires in COVID-19. CDR1 MDHEN and CDR2 SYDVKM come from the germline V gene. This CDR3 region has 14 residues. Trimming cost V 4 bases and J 2 bases, with 11 bases left between them. Sequenced by immunoSEQ multiplex PCR; TCRdb stores in-frame clones only, minus some. The table shows around 140,000 clones, with 60% to 80% occurring only once. This chain links TRBV28 with TRBJ2-5; D may be TRBD1 (6 bases). The origin of this receptor is a woman between 45 and 60 years old who had recovered from COVID-19. The specimen sequenced was PBMCs or T cells enriched from blood (not recorded which). CDR3 loop: CASSSGTPQETQYF. CDR3 nucleotides: TGTGCCAGCAGTTCCGGGACACCTCAAGAGACCCAGTACTTC.